This is a list of T cell receptor beta chains from one sample in a study of cytomegalovirus exposure and HLA in healthy donors. The data were produced by immunoSEQ multiplex PCR, yet TCRdb's version contains in-frame clones alone and is incomplete. The sample has approximately 190,000 clones, 70% seen once. Sequenced input: PBMCs. The origin of the receptors is a man aged 40-50 years in good health and CMV-seropositive. The CDR3 runs from the conserved cysteine through the conserved F or W. The D gene is left open where the match is weak. Clone sizes are given selectively: once, few, many, or a class where the clone is expanded.

>-|TRBJ1-2|-|TRBV5-4
CASSFGRENYGYTF
TGTGCCAGCAGCTTCGGACGGGAGAACTATGGCTACACCTTC
>-|TRBJ2-3|-|TRBV4-3
CASSQILAPDTQYF
TGCGCCAGCAGCCAGATCCTAGCGCCAGATACGCAGTATTTT
>-|TRBJ1-3|-|TRBV6-1
CASSEGTVGNTIYF
TGTGCCAGCAGTGAAGGGACAGTTGGAAACACCATATATTTT
>-|TRBJ1-1|few|TRBV19
CASGRNTEAFF
TGTGCCAGTGGCCGGAACACTGAAGCTTTCTTT
>-|TRBJ1-3|-|TRBV15
CATSRDSAQHSGNTIYF
TGTGCCACCAGCAGAGATTCCGCACAACACTCTGGAAACACCATATATTTT
>-|TRBJ2-5|-|TRBV28
CASSLEAVEVETQYF
TGTGCCAGCAGTTTAGAGGCCGTCGAGGTGGAGACCCAGTACTTC
>-|TRBJ2-7|-|TRBV2
CASKGGGASYEQYF
TGTGCCAGCAAGGGAGGAGGGGCGTCCTACGAGCAGTACTTC
>-|TRBJ2-3|-|TRBV21-1
CASTNVGLAGILPYTDTQYF
TGTGCCAGCACCAATGTGGGACTAGCGGGGATACTACCTTACACAGATACGCAGTATTTT
>-|TRBJ2-1|-|TRBV4-1
CASSHWTGSYNEQFF
TGCGCCAGCAGCCACTGGACTGGCTCCTACAATGAGCAGTTCTTC
>-|TRBJ1-6|-|TRBV5-6
CASSLPAGGVGNSPLHF
TGTGCCAGCAGCCTCCCCGCGGGGGGGGTAGGGAATTCACCCCTCCACTTT
>TRBD2|TRBJ2-1|-|TRBV10-3
CAISDTGTSGRNEQFF
TGTGCCATCAGTGACACCGGGACTAGCGGACGCAATGAGCAGTTCTTC
>-|TRBJ1-2|-|TRBV2
CASPGVGVGYGYTF
TGTGCCAGCCCAGGGGTGGGGGTCGGCTATGGCTACACCTTC
>-|TRBJ2-7|-|TRBV4-1
CASSQDHRENYEQYF
TGCGCCAGCAGCCAAGACCACAGGGAGAACTACGAGCAGTACTTC
>TRBD2|TRBJ2-1|-|TRBV27
CASSLSLTSGGAPEQFF
TGTGCCAGCAGTTTATCCCTGACTAGCGGGGGGGCTCCTGAGCAGTTCTTC
>TRBD1|TRBJ1-5|-|TRBV4-2
CASRPQGAVSNQPQHF
TGTGCCAGCAGGCCCCAGGGGGCGGTTTCCAATCAGCCCCAGCATTTT
>-|TRBJ2-7|-|TRBV7-2
CASSLDSPSEQYF
TGTGCCAGCAGCTTAGATTCCCCCAGCGAGCAGTACTTC
>-|TRBJ2-2|-|TRBV4-3
CASSQGPVNTGELFF
TGCGCCAGCAGCCAAGGGCCAGTCAACACCGGGGAGCTGTTTTTT
>-|TRBJ1-5|-|TRBV19
CASRTHKGVGQPQHF
TGTGCCAGTCGAACTCATAAGGGGGTAGGACAGCCCCAGCATTTT
>-|TRBJ2-5|-|TRBV7-6
CASSPYGGIQETQYF
TGTGCCAGCAGTCCCTATGGAGGGATCCAAGAGACCCAGTACTTC
>-|TRBJ2-5|few|TRBV6-5
CASARESRETQYF
TGTGCCAGCGCGAGGGAAAGTCGGGAGACCCAGTACTTC
>TRBD1|TRBJ2-7|-|TRBV6-1
CASSEANRGYEQYF
TGTGCCAGCAGTGAAGCGAACAGGGGATACGAGCAGTACTTC
>TRBD2|TRBJ2-3|-|TRBV7-2
CASSLAGGNTDTQYF
TGTGCCAGCAGCTTAGCGGGGGGGAACACAGATACGCAGTATTTT
>TRBD1|TRBJ2-3|-|TRBV7-2
CASSLRDRGTDTQYF
TGTGCCAGCAGCCTCCGGGACAGGGGCACAGATACGCAGTATTTT
>TRBD2|TRBJ2-5|once|TRBV5-1
CASSFNHGGEETQYF
TGCGCCAGCAGCTTCAACCACGGGGGGGAGGAGACCCAGTACTTC
>-|TRBJ2-5|-|TRBV6-1
CASSGLTVAIETQYF
TGTGCCAGCAGTGGCCTGACAGTTGCGATAGAGACCCAGTACTTC
>-|TRBJ2-1|few|TRBV23-1
CASSHREQFF
TGCGCCAGCAGTCACAGGGAGCAGTTCTTC
>-|TRBJ2-3|-|TRBV28
CASSLTGSTDTQYF
TGTGCCAGCAGTTTGACAGGTAGCACAGATACGCAGTATTTT
>-|TRBJ2-7|-|TRBV28
CASSSLRGPYEQYF
TGTGCCAGCAGTTCACTGCGAGGTCCCTACGAGCAGTACTTC